Detailed here is one T cell receptor (beta chain). This clonotype has ten or more counts. Its binding antigen is unknown. No base qualities exist here, and no much larger clone lies one base off it. Hyperthyroidism patients were aged 18 to 65 years and newly diagnosed, with disease duration of less than 2 months. Patients with uncontrolled infections, other autoimmune diseases, pregnancy or lactation were excluded. Clinical symptoms, serum thyroxine and TRAb, thyroid ultrasound, and orbital computed tomography formed the basis for the diagnoses. Blood from progressor patients was collected at the time of first diagnosis with hyperthyroidism, before any ophthalmopathy symptoms had appeared. Ficoll-Paque density gradient centrifugation was used to isolate PBMCs from 9.5 to 10 ml of fresh peripheral blood. Patients classed as progressors first received a Graves' hyperthyroidism diagnosis and then went on to develop ophthalmopathy during follow-up. Trizol reagent was used to extract total RNA, and RNA quality was then checked on an Agilent 2100 Bioanalyzer.

TCR beta CDR3 regions were amplified from RNA transcripts. The TCR CDR3 was subjected to a first round of RT-PCR using the HTBI primer set and the Qiagen OneStep RT-PCR kit. A second multiplex PCR round built the libraries, followed by size selection and purification. The libraries were sequenced on an Illumina HiSeq2000 using paired-end 100 bp reads. The study's own analysis went as follows. SOAPnuke was used to process the raw data, with reads discarded if the reads contained adapters or uncalled bases, had a mean Phred below 15, or lacked an exact constant-primer or identifier match. High-quality paired reads were merged using COPE v1.2.5, and each unique nucleotide sequence was defined as a clonotype. MiTCR v1.1 was used to align clonotypes to the IMGT TRBV, TRBD and TRBJ reference segments. Only V-J combinations with frequency above 0.0001, covering about 99% of repertoires, were analysed. The TCS score was defined as F50 (clonal expansion) divided by E x V (chaos), with BLOSUM62-based TCRdist calculated between CDR3 peptides within each V-J. Welch's t-statistics and random forest reduced just over 500 V-J features to 13, which were used in a naive Bayes classifier (R e1071). Starting from the raw public reads, TCRdb applied fastp trimming at Q25, assembled clones with MiXCR and retained in-frame beta chains. Identical CDR3 protein sequences are pooled into one entry, listed with their most common genes and DNA. Here the V and J calls rest on TCRdb's processing, not on the authors' analysis. Recorded for this sample are hundreds of thousands of distinct CDR3 sequences; roughly a sixth of them occurred a single time. Together, the top ten hold 16% of the sample.

The sample is drawn from a study of T cells in Graves' hyperthyroidism and ophthalmopathy (dated 2019 in TCRdb). With respect to the entire study: Peripheral blood was sampled at the time of initial diagnosis, prior to any treatment. To identify distinguishing TCR V-J signatures, a discovery cohort of about a hundred patients was used, comprising 40 to 45 with Graves' ophthalmopathy and around 60 with stable Graves' hyperthyroidism. Prospective prediction of ophthalmopathy was tested in an independent validation cohort of 18 to 20 hyperthyroidism patients and 15 to 17 patients who later progressed to ophthalmopathy. For training and testing, the 100 or so patients in the discovery cohort were randomly divided in a 7:3 ratio. Thyroid tissue and blood T-cell repertoires from six Graves' hyperthyroidism patients were also compared in the study. After blood sampling, hyperthyroidism patients were treated with methimazole at a starting dose of 30 mg daily, and ophthalmopathy patients were treated with high-dose intravenous methylprednisolone. The paper reports TCR Vbeta CDR3 sequencing of roughly 140 peripheral blood samples: around 41 ophthalmopathy, approximately 74 hyperthyroidism and around 17 progressor patients. The paper's findings and limits, for the study overall: In cross-validation, a model built on a 13 V-J signature told ophthalmopathy apart from stable hyperthyroidism with over 85% sensitivity and approximately 81% specificity, and in testing the same model reached 80%/75%. Sample size was not statistically predetermined, and investigators were not blinded to group allocation. During validation, the model predicted progression to ophthalmopathy a median of approximately 6 months ahead of onset, with almost 71% sensitivity and roughly 75% specificity. Blood samples also contained most of the expanded thyroid clonotypes (frequency above 0.001), which suggests that blood repertoires may reflect thyroid immune responses.

V loses 6 bases at its end and J loses 2 bases; junction bases beyond the gene matches: 4. From the cysteine up to the phenylalanine, the CDR3 has a length of 15 residues. CDR3 DNA only is kept here, 45 bases in frame from base 1. CDR1 and CDR2 are read off the germline V gene as SNHLY and FYNNEI. Input material: blood. The receptor was isolated from a woman between 50 and 59 years old with Graves' hyperthyroidism that later progressed to Graves' ophthalmopathy. Recombination linked TRBV2 to TRBJ2-3, with 11 central nucleotides matching TRBD2. The CDR3 region has the sequence CASSVLAGVTDTQYF. The DNA sequence is as follows: TGTGCCAGCAGCGTACTAGCGGGGGTCACAGATACGCAGTATTTT.